This section outlines one TCR beta chain sequence together with its context. Antigen unknown. The treatment denotes: some 20 received Ad26.COV2.S at low or high dose, single or two shots; 5 received placebo; per-sample allocation not given. It was on day 63 after the first vaccine or placebo injection that samples were taken. Within Boston, the person who donated was an adult of 18-55 years. This sample is drawn from a study of Ad26.COV2.S vaccination and SARS-CoV-2 variants. For the study at large: The study gave Ad26.COV2.S intramuscularly, once or twice 56 days apart.

Study results and limitations: Reports say spike-specific CD8+ and CD4+ T cell responses covered substantial breadth after vaccination. Relative to placebo recipients, vaccine recipients exhibited elevated spike-specific TCR breadth.

The germline V gene encodes CDR1 ENHRY and CDR2 SYGVKD. The CDR3 totals 16 residues. J gave up 7 bases and V 5 bases, and 9 bases lay outside the gene matches. Data came from immunoSEQ multiplex PCR; TCRdb stores just in-frame clones and leaves some out. This table holds around 350,000 clones, 80% to 90% found once. The sample was peripheral blood, taken in a trial of Ad26.COV2.S vaccine versus placebo. The receptor was derived from a person aged 18-65 years who received the Ad26.COV2.S COVID-19 vaccine or a placebo. The chain joins TRBV10-3 to TRBJ2-1; TRBD2 agrees at 12 bases. The CDR3 is CAISTGTSGFANEQFF. The CDR3, as DNA: TGTGCCATCAGTACCGGGACTAGCGGGTTTGCAAATGAGCAGTTCTTC.